This TCR beta chain emerged from a study of blood T cell repertoires in COVID-19. About the research overall: Material from acute and convalescent COVID-19 was sourced from the United States, Italy and Spain. The analysed material was cDNA or gDNA that came from T cells, B-cell-depleted T cells, or PBMCs.

This CDR3 is 12 amino acids long. Trimming stripped 4 bases from V and 11 bases from J, with 10 bases between. CDR1 and CDR2 (germline): SGHRS, YFSETQ. Authors' methods: Amplified reference gene primers provided the basis for estimating nucleated cell counts. Sequencing used immunoSEQ multiplex PCR; TCRdb keeps in-frame clones, though not all of them. V and J calls and clone size are those listed in that table; D and trimming were worked out from the DNA. The table has about 97,000 clones, about 87% seen once; the top ten hold approximately 20%. The clonotype was recovered from a human donor in a cohort sampled during active COVID-19. The sequencing input was peripheral blood. The J gene is TRBJ1-6, the V gene TRBV5-1; TRBD1 might be the D (5 bases). The CDR3 sequence: CASSPGGTPLHF. In DNA, the CDR3 is TGCGCCAGCAGCCCGGGGGGTACACCCCTCCACTTT.